This TCR beta chain was identified during a study of T cells after posttransplantation cyclophosphamide. As concerns this clone: The antigen is not known.

Whole-study results and caveats: Donor CD8+ memory clones often dominated recipient blood repertoires at later times. Blood and skin or GI T cell repertoires showed limited TRB overlap.

A marrow graft followed busulfan-fludarabine conditioning, with cyclophosphamide on days +3 and +4. Method: immunoSEQ multiplex PCR; TCRdb's copy keeps in-frame clones and lacks some. The sample lists approximately 11,000 clones; approximately 86% were seen once. CDR1 is LGHNA, CDR2 YNFKEQ, per germline. V lost 4 bases to trimming and J lost 3 bases; unmatched junction nucleotides: 5. This CDR3 is 15 amino acids long. Source: CD4+ T cells sorted from PBMCs, taken after allogeneic stem cell transplant with posttransplant cyclophosphamide. The origin of this receptor is a male patient aged 30 to 39 who received an allogeneic stem cell transplant from a related donor, was CMV-positive, and had acute GVHD only. T cells may partly derive from the graft donor. The chain joins TRBV4-2 to TRBJ2-3; 9 bases are a match to TRBD2. This chain's CDR3 is CASSPTSGRTDTQYF. CDR3 sequence (DNA): TGTGCCAGCAGCCCGACTAGCGGTAGGACAGATACGCAGTATTTT.